One and the same sample provided the 19 T cell receptor beta chains below, sequenced in a study of cytomegalovirus exposure and HLA in healthy donors (dated by TCRdb to the late 2010s). Libraries were prepared through the immunoSEQ multiplex PCR assay. The multiplex PCR relied on a mix of 60 forward primers for TCR Vbeta segments and 13 reverse primers for TCR Jbeta segments. This is the immuneACCESS table as TCRdb keeps it, with only in-frame sequences that have V and J called. A part of the clones is gone; compared with another copy, unresolved V genes explain less than half, and the rest is unexplained. This sample lists approximately 160,000 clones; roughly 71% were detected once. The ten largest clones represent less than 9% of the sample. Specimen: PBMCs. Source of these receptors: a male donor in good health and CMV-seropositive.

The chain joins TRBV6-5 to TRBJ1-2, with TRBD1 matching 8 bases. Germline CDR1 is MNHEY and CDR2 is SVGAGI. Unmatched junction bases numbered 7, after V lost 4 bases and J lost 3 bases. The CDR3 is 15 residues long. The CDR3 reads CASSSPTDRDYGYTF. The CDR3 bases are TGTGCCAGCAGTTCACCCACGGACAGGGACTATGGCTACACCTTC.

The V call is TRBV19, the J call TRBJ1-2; D is unresolved. Germline lookup yields CDR1 LNHDA and CDR2 SQIVND (reference sequence). Trimming removed 11 bases from V and 8 bases from J, with 9 bases in between. The CDR3 spans 9 residues. CDR3 sequence (DNA): TGTGCCTTGAGAGTGGGCTACACCTTC. It codes for CALRVGYTF.

This chain uses TRBV12-5 with TRBJ2-5; TRBD1 might be the D (5 bases). Germline V gene lookup returns CDR1 LGHNT and CDR2 FRNRAP. The CDR3 runs 13 residues. V was trimmed by 5 bases and J by 7 bases, leaving 14 bases between them. CDR3 loop: CASGTGNPGTQYF. The DNA for the CDR3 is TGTGCTAGTGGTACAGGAAATCCGGGGACCCAGTACTTC.

V and J are TRBV10-3 and TRBJ2-3, with 9 bases fitting TRBD2. The CDR3 covers 15 residues. CDR1 is ENHRY and CDR2 is SYGVKD in the germline V gene. V shed 11 bases, J shed 5 bases, and the junction held 14 bases outside the gene matches. CDR3 loop: CAVSGGPLGRDTQYF. The CDR3, as DNA: TGTGCCGTTAGCGGGGGCCCACTCGGAAGAGATACGCAGTATTTT.

The chain recombines TRBV30 with TRBJ2-5, with 13 bases identical to TRBD2. Germline trimming cut 0 bases from V and 7 bases from J; bases unmatched to any gene: 8. This CDR3 region has 16 residues. CDR1 and CDR2 (germline): GTSNPN, SVGIG (reference sequence). The DNA for the CDR3 is TGTGCCTGGAGTGTAGTGACTAGCGGGGGGCGGGGGACCCAGTACTTC. It yields the protein CAWSVVTSGGRGTQYF.

This chain links TRBV6-6 with TRBJ2-7; no clear D. The CDR3 is 13 residues long. The V end lost 0 bases, the J end lost 5 bases, and 8 bases lay between the germline ends. The germline CDR1 and CDR2 sequences are MNHNY and SVGAGI (reference sequence). In nucleotides, the CDR3 is TGTGCCAGCAGTTACTCTAGTCGGGACGAGCAGTACTTC. It codes for CASSYSSRDEQYF.

The chain links TRBV19 to TRBJ2-2, with 8 bases matching TRBD1. Germline trimming cut 5 bases from V and 5 bases from J; bases unmatched to any gene: 4. The CDR3 has 14 amino acids. Germline V CDR1 and CDR2: LNHDA, SQIVND (reference sequence). The CDR3 DNA sequence: TGTGCCAGTAGTCGGACAGGGAGGACCGGGGAGCTGTTTTTT. Translating gives CASSRTGRTGELFF.

This clone was picked up a small number of times. The chain couples TRBV10-3 to TRBJ2-1; 9 bases align to TRBD1. The CDR3 covers 15 residues. Germline assignment: CDR1 ENHRY and CDR2 SYGVKD. The ends lost 3 bases at V and 6 bases at J; junction bases unmatched: 6. CDR3 DNA: TGTGCCATCAGTGAAGGGGACAGGGTCATCAATGAGCAGTTCTTC. Its translation: CAISEGDRVINEQFF.

The rearrangement links TRBV6-1 to TRBJ1-5, with 8 bases identical to TRBD1. V shed 6 bases and J 1 base; nucleotides not matched to a gene: 5. The germline CDR1 and CDR2 sequences are MNHNS and SASEGT. The CDR3 has 15 amino acids. CDR3 sequence: CASSRTGKSNQPQHF. The DNA for the CDR3 is TGTGCCAGCAGCCGGACAGGGAAAAGCAATCAGCCCCAGCATTTT.

This clone has only one observation. The chain combines TRBV9 with TRBJ2-5, with D unresolved. The J call may be faulty, since TRBJ2-7 better matches the DNA end. Per the germline V gene, CDR1 is SGDLS and CDR2 is YYNGEE. This CDR3 comprises 14 residues. The CDR3, as DNA: TGTGCCAGCAGCGCTCTAGACGACTTCTACGAGCAGTACTTC. It specifies CASSALDDFYEQYF.

J is TRBJ1-2 and V is TRBV9, with D uncertain. CDR3 length: 14 amino acids. CDR1 SGDLS and CDR2 YYNGEE come from the germline V gene. V was shortened by 1 base and J by 0 bases, with 7 bases between the two germline ends. Here the CDR3 reads CASSVTRANYGYTF. The CDR3 nucleotides are TGTGCCAGCAGCGTAACTCGAGCTAACTATGGCTACACCTTC.

The gene calls are TRBV19 and TRBJ2-7, with 10 bases fitting TRBD1. This CDR3 region has 14 residues. V lost 3 bases to trimming and J lost 2 bases; unmatched junction nucleotides: 1. Germline lookup yields CDR1 LNHDA and CDR2 SQIVND (reference sequence). CDR3 DNA sequence: TGTGCCAGTAGTATGGACAGGGGGACCTACGAGCAGTACTTC. It encodes CASSMDRGTYEQYF.

V usage is TRBV7-9 and J usage is TRBJ1-1; D is unclear. CDR3 length: 14 residues. Trimming removed 3 bases at V and 0 bases at J, with 8 bases between. The germline V gene has CDR1 SEHNR and CDR2 FQNEAQ (reference sequence). The DNA for the CDR3 is TGTGCCAGCAGCTTGGAGGGCCTGAACACTGAAGCTTTCTTT. As protein: CASSLEGLNTEAFF.

The chain carries TRBV2 and TRBJ2-1, with 8 bases fitting TRBD2. Unmatched junction bases numbered 5, after V lost 6 bases and J lost 10 bases. This CDR3 region has 12 residues. CDR1 SNHLY and CDR2 FYNNEI come from the germline V gene. CDR3 residues: CASRPLAGEQFF. DNA of the CDR3: TGTGCCAGCAGGCCCCTAGCGGGCGAGCAGTTCTTC.

This clone came up once. This chain connects TRBV7-9 to TRBJ1-5; D is undetermined. This CDR3 has 14 residues. Looked up from germline, CDR1 is SEHNR and CDR2 is FQNEAQ (reference sequence). V lost 5 bases, J lost 4 bases, and 12 bases lay in between. CDR3 bases: TGTGCCAGCAGCCTGGGCGGGTTGAATCAGCCCCAGCATTTT. Amino acid sequence: CASSLGGLNQPQHF.

V usage is TRBV6-1 and J usage is TRBJ2-1; D possibly corresponds to TRBD1 (6 bases). The CDR3 is 13 amino acids. Trimming left V 3 bases short and J 8 bases short, with 11 bases between. Germline lookup yields CDR1 MNHNS and CDR2 SASEGT. The CDR3 DNA reads as TGTGCCAGCAGTGATCAGGGGTGGGATGAGCAGTTCTTC. This translates into CASSDQGWDEQFF.

The chain uses TRBV29-1 and TRBJ1-2, with 7 bases matching TRBD1. Germline CDR1 reads SQVTM; CDR2 reads ANQGSEA. This CDR3 has 12 residues. The trim removed 4 bases at V and 6 bases at J, leaving 5 bases unmatched. The chain's CDR3 is CSVATGRDGYTF. The CDR3 region has the DNA TGCAGCGTTGCGACAGGGCGGGATGGCTACACCTTC.

This clone was counted only a few times. The chain uses TRBV4-3 and TRBJ1-2, with 7 bases aligning to TRBD1. The ends lost 4 bases at V and 8 bases at J; junction bases unmatched: 10. CDR1 is LGHNA and CDR2 is YSLEER in the germline V gene. The CDR3 extends over 14 amino acids. Written as DNA, the CDR3 is TGCGCCAGCAGCCGACGACAGGGAGCAGAGGGCTACACCTTC. Translating gives CASSRRQGAEGYTF.

The rearrangement links TRBV27 to TRBJ1-2; D possibly corresponds to TRBD1 (6 bases). Germline CDR1 and CDR2: MNHEY and SMNVEV (reference sequence). The CDR3 extends over 13 amino acids. Trimming removed 5 bases from V and 7 bases from J, with 14 bases in between. CDR3 amino acids: CASSTTGLGGYTF. The CDR3 DNA follows: TGTGCCAGCAGTACCACAGGGTTGGGTGGCTACACCTTC.